This T cell receptor beta chain appears in the sequencing data of a study of human T cells and chemical hapten exposure. Across the study: Slight volume differences across pooled libraries mainly accounted for varying per-sample TCR yields. Findings and caveats of the study: TCRs whose frequency exceeded 1 in 1000 remained the same following DPC sensitization.

The table lists this clonotype with many counts. Its antigen remains unidentified. Each CDR3 protein is one row after TCRdb ran MiXCR on the RACE reads. The repertoire consists of about 90,000 distinct CDR3 sequences, with approximately 10% occurring once and the leading ten covering 1% to 1.2%. Documented time point: patch test 3, about 24 weeks after DPC sensitization. Treatment given: therapeutic diphenylcyclopropenone sensitization with weekly scalp DPC. Germline loops: CDR1 MNHNY, CDR2 SVGAGI (reference sequence). Trimming took off 5 bases at V and 8 bases at J, with 19 bases between the two ends. This CDR3 comprises 15 residues.

Here the sequenced sample was whole blood, taken in connection with sensitization to the hapten diphenylcyclopropenone (DPC). This TCR derives from a woman aged 25-40 years with alopecia areata. Some clones in this sample may be carry-over from other donors' samples. This chain uses TRBV6-6 with TRBJ2-1; perhaps TRBD1 as D (5 bases). As DNA, the CDR3 is TGTGCCAGCAGTGGAAAAGGGGCCCCTTTAGATGAGCAGTTCTTC. This codes for CASSGKGAPLDEQFF.